A single sample is the source of the 8 T cell receptor beta chains below, sequenced in a study of OX40 agonist ivuxolimab in advanced cancers. Assay: immunoSEQ multiplex PCR; the TCRdb copy retains only in-frame clones and omits some. The sample contains around 80,000 clones, over 80% of which appear only once. The sequenced sample was CD4+ or CD8+ T cells sorted from blood, obtained in a trial of the OX40 agonist ivuxolimab. The receptors were sampled from an adult with an advanced solid tumor such as melanoma, head and neck, liver or kidney cancer.

The gene calls are TRBV19 and TRBJ2-5; D ambiguous. Germline V gene sequence: CDR1 LNHDA, CDR2 SQIVND (reference sequence). The CDR3 runs to 14 residues. Trimming stripped 5 bases from V and 5 bases from J, with 15 bases between. CDR3 sequence (DNA): TGTGCCAGTAGTCGTAATCAAAACCGGGAGACCCAGTACTTC. It translates to CASSRNQNRETQYF.

The chain recombines TRBV5-1 with TRBJ2-7; 8 bases align to TRBD1. Unmatched junction bases numbered 3, after V lost 4 bases and J lost 3 bases. Germline loops: CDR1 SGHRS, CDR2 YFSETQ. The CDR3 covers 13 residues. CDR3 DNA: TGCGCCAGCAGCCAGGGGGCGTTCTACGAGCAGTACTTC. Its protein product is CASSQGAFYEQYF.

This chain joins TRBV5-1 and TRBJ1-5; no definite D call. The CDR3 covers 14 residues. Per germline, CDR1 SGHRS and CDR2 YFSETQ. V shed 4 bases and J shed 5 bases, with 13 bases lying between them. The DNA of the CDR3 is TGCGCCAGCAGCCGAGACGGTGGAGATCAGCCCCAGCATTTT. The encoded protein is CASSRDGGDQPQHF.

This chain connects TRBV6-6 to TRBJ1-5; 9 bases align to TRBD1. This CDR3 spans 15 amino acids. V trimming: 7 bases; J trimming: 6 bases; junction bases outside the gene matches: 10. The germline CDR1 and CDR2 sequences are MNHNY and SVGAGI (reference sequence). This chain's CDR3 is CASIMGDRVGQPQHF. The CDR3 DNA reads TGTGCCAGCATCATGGGGGACAGGGTCGGTCAGCCCCAGCATTTT.

The chain has TRBV30 and TRBJ1-3; D possibly corresponds to TRBD1 (5 bases). Germline CDR1 GTSNPN, CDR2 SVGIG (reference sequence). CDR3 length equals 13 residues. V lost 8 bases, J lost 0 bases, and 11 bases lay in between. The CDR3: CAGEGYSGNTIYF. CDR3 DNA: TGTGCCGGCGAGGGGTACTCTGGAAACACCATATATTTT.

J is TRBJ1-1 and V is TRBV25-1; 7 nucleotides align to TRBD1. J gave up 0 bases and V 6 bases, and 7 bases lay outside the gene matches. The length of the CDR3 is 15 residues. In germline, CDR1 is MGHDK, CDR2 SYGVNS. CDR3 coding DNA: TGTGCCAGCAGCCCGGACAGGAACCTGAACACTGAAGCTTTCTTT. It yields the protein CASSPDRNLNTEAFF.

This chain uses TRBV28 with TRBJ1-2, with TRBD1 as a possible D gene (5 bases). This CDR3 spans 15 amino acids. The V and J ends lost 5 bases and 6 bases respectively, with 19 bases between them. In germline, CDR1 is MDHEN, CDR2 SYDVKM. CDR3 protein: CASSGPGVAQHGYTF. The CDR3 DNA is TGTGCCAGCAGTGGACCGGGGGTGGCCCAGCATGGCTACACCTTC.

The gene calls are TRBV6-5 and TRBJ2-5, with D hard to call. Trimming stripped 2 bases from V and 2 bases from J, with 6 bases between. The CDR3 totals 13 residues. Germline-derived CDR1 and CDR2 are MNHEY and SVGAGI. CDR3 DNA: TGTGCCAGCAGTTACAGACCGCAAGAGACCCAGTACTTC. Translating gives CASSYRPQETQYF.